This T cell receptor beta chain stems from a study of shared clonotypes between healthy human individuals. Study results and caveats: Unshared clonotypes carried lower generation probabilities than those common to all four donors. Rarefaction analysis demonstrated incomplete sorted-subset sequencing notwithstanding large depth.

The CDR3 totals 14 residues. Germline values: CDR1 SGDLS, CDR2 YYNGEE. Trimming removed 4 bases at V and 2 bases at J, with 7 bases between. Libraries were prepared by immunoSEQ multiplex PCR; TCRdb keeps only in-frame clonotypes and omits some of them. The repertoire includes about 1.1 million clones, 75% to 80% of them detected once, and 0.55% to 0.7% sits in the top ten. The CD4+ fraction was divided into a CD45RA+ naive subset and a CD45RA-negative memory subset. A note on this clone: Its antigen is undetermined.

This sequence was found in a man younger than 35 in good health. Some clones in this sample may be carry-over from other donors' samples. The sequenced sample consisted of memory CD4+ T cells from PBMCs. The subset: CD45RA-negative fraction. The V and J genes are TRBV9 and TRBJ2-6; D is uncertain. The CDR3 loop reads CASSTEAGANVLTF. The CDR3 nucleotides are TGTGCCAGCAGCACCGAAGCTGGGGCCAACGTCCTGACTTTC.